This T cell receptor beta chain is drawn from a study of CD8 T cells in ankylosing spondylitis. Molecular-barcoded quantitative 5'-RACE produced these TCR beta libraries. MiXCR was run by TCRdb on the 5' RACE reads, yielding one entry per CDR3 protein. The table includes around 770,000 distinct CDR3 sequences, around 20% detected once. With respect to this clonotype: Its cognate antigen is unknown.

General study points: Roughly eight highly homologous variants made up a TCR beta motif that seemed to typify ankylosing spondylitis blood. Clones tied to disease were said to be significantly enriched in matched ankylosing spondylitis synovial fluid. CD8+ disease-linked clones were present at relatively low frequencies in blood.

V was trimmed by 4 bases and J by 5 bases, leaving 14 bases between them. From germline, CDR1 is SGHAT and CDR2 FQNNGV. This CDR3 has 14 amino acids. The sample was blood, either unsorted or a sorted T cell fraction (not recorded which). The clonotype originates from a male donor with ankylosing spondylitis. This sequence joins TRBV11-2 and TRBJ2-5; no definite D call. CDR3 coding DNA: TGTGCCAGCAGCTCAAGACCTGACCGGGAGACCCAGTACTTC. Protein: CASSSRPDRETQYF. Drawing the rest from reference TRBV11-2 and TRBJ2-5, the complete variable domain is EAGVAQSPRYKIIEKRQSVAFWCNPISGHATLYWYQQILGQGPKLLIQFQNNGVVDDSQLPKDRFSAERLKGVDSTLKIQPAKLEDSAVYLCASSSRPDRETQYFGPGTRLLVL.